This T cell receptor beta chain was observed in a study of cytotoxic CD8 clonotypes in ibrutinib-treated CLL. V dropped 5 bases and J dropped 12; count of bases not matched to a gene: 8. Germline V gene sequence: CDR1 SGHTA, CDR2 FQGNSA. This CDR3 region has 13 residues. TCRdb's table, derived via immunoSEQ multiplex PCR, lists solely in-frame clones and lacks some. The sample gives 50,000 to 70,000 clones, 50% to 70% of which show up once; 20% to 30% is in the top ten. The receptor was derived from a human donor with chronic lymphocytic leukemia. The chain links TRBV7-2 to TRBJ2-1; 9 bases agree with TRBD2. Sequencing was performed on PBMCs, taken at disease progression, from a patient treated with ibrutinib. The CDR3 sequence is CASSPRWGLAQFF. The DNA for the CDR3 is TGTGCCAGCAGCCCCCGTTGGGGACTAGCGCAGTTCTTC.